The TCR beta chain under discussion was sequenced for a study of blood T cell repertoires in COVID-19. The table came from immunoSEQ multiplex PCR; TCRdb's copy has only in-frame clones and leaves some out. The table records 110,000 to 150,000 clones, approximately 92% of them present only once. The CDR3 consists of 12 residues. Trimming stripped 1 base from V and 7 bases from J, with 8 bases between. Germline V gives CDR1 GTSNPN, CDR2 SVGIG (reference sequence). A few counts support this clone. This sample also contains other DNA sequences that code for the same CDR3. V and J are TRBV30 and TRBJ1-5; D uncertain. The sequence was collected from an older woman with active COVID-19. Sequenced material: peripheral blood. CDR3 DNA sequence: TGTGCCTGGAGTGCGGGTAACCAGCCCCAGCATTTT. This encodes CAWSAGNQPQHF.